The 15 T cell receptor beta chains given below trace back to one sample, sequenced in a study of vaccination effects on CD4 cells after COVID-19 (dated by TCRdb to 2021 to 2024). The receptor library was made with the immunoSEQ multiplex PCR assay. The clones in this table, taken by TCRdb from immuneACCESS, are in-frame only. Not every clone is retained; where verified, under half of the shortfall comes from an unresolved V gene, and the cause of the rest is unknown. In all, the sample holds around 46,000 clones, and about 70% of those were seen once. Roughly 16% of the sample lies in the top ten. Their recognized antigens are unknown. In the ViraFEST assay, PBMC were stimulated with viral peptide pools, and antigen-specific CD4+ T cell clonotypes were then identified by expansion using TCR sequencing. After 10 to 11 days of culture, CD4+ T cells were isolated with the EasySep CD4+ T cell isolation kit. Participants received two doses of either the BNT162b2 or the mRNA-1273 mRNA SARS-CoV-2 vaccine.

The source was CD4+ T cells from PBMCs cultured with HCoV-OC43 spike peptides, collected after COVID-19 vaccination. Sample cell subset or site, as interpreted from the label and publication: HCoV-OC43 spike overlapping peptide pool stimulation. Receptors were obtained from a human donor who received a COVID-19 vaccine.

The chain has TRBV29-1 and TRBJ2-5, with a tentative D call TRBD1 (5 bases). Trimming removed 3 bases at V and 5 bases at J, with 13 bases between. The CDR3 has 13 amino acids. CDR1 and CDR2 (germline): SQVTM, ANQGSEA. This CDR3 is CSVDPRQRETQYF. The CDR3 DNA reads TGCAGCGTTGACCCCCGACAGAGGGAGACCCAGTACTTC.

The gene calls are TRBV18 and TRBJ2-7; D is undetermined. V lost 5 bases to trimming and J lost 3 bases, with 11 bases between them. Germline V gene sequence: CDR1 KGHSH, CDR2 LQKENI. The CDR3 extends over 13 amino acids. The CDR3 here is CASSSGGVYEQYF. The CDR3, as DNA: TGTGCCAGCTCAAGTGGTGGGGTCTACGAGCAGTACTTC. The variable domain in full, with the rest retrieved from reference TRBV18 and TRBJ2-7, is NAGVMQNPRHLVRRRGQEARLRCSPMKGHSHVYWYRQLPEEGLKFMVYLQKENIIDESGMPKERFSAEFPKEGPSILRIQQVVRGDSAAYFCASSSGGVYEQYFGPGTRLTVT.

The rearrangement links TRBV3-1 (or the pseudogene TRBV3-2) to TRBJ2-7; TRBD1 or TRBD2 may be the D gene (5 bases each). Germline CDR1 reads LGHDT; CDR2 reads YNNKEL (reference sequence). V lost 4 bases and J lost 0, with 16 bases in between. The CDR3 has 16 amino acids. CDR3 residues: CASSLRGEGTSYEQYF. CDR3 coding DNA: TGTGCCAGCAGCCTCCGGGGTGAGGGGACCTCCTACGAGCAGTACTTC.

V is TRBV6-5 and J is TRBJ2-7, with 12 bases fitting TRBD2. From germline, CDR1 is MNHEY and CDR2 SVGAGI. J gave up 4 bases and V 4 bases, and 5 bases lay outside the gene matches. This CDR3 has 15 amino acids. The CDR3 coding sequence is TGTGCCAGCAGTTTCGGACTAGCGGGGATATACGAGCAGTACTTC. Encoded protein: CASSFGLAGIYEQYF.

This sequence joins TRBV18 and TRBJ1-1; no clear D gene. CDR1 and CDR2 from the germline V gene are KGHSH and LQKENI. The germline V and J ends were trimmed by 0 bases and 0 bases, with 2 bases remaining between them. This CDR3 has 13 amino acids. The CDR3: CASSPPMNTEAFF. The CDR3 DNA is TGTGCCAGCTCACCACCGATGAACACTGAAGCTTTCTTT.

The CDR3 DNA is TGTGCCAGCAGCAAGGGCAGGAGGAATCAGCCCCAGCATTTT. Translating it yields CASSKGRRNQPQHF. The chain employs TRBV21-1 and TRBJ1-5. TRBV21-1 is marked as a pseudogene. This CDR3 is 14 amino acids long.

The gene calls are TRBV2 and TRBJ2-6; the D gene is possibly TRBD1 (5 bases). Germline lookup yields CDR1 SNHLY and CDR2 FYNNEI. Trimming pared 6 bases from V and 0 bases from J, leaving 12 bases between. The CDR3 has 16 amino acids. The CDR3 sequence: CASRRRGYSGANVLTF. The CDR3 DNA follows: TGTGCCAGCAGGCGAAGGGGATACTCTGGGGCCAACGTCCTGACTTTC. Using reference TRBV2 and TRBJ2-6 for the parts outside the CDR3, the full variable domain is EPEVTQTPSHQVTQMGQEVILRCVPISNHLYFYWYRQILGQKVEFLVSFYNNEISEKSEIFDDQFSVERPDGSNFTLKIRSTKLEDSAMYFCASRRRGYSGANVLTFGAGSRLTVL.

The table lists this clone with a few counts. The chain couples TRBV7-9 to TRBJ2-1; 7 nucleotides agree with TRBD2. Trimming cost V 5 bases and J 12 bases; bases outside gene matches: 7. The V gene's germline CDR1 is SEHNR and CDR2 FQNEAQ (reference sequence). This CDR3 is built from 12 residues. The CDR3 protein is CASSASGSAQFF. CDR3 coding DNA: TGTGCCAGCAGCGCTAGCGGTAGTGCGCAGTTCTTC.

The chain is built from TRBV6-5 and TRBJ2-5; D gene uncertain. CDR1 MNHEY and CDR2 SVGAGI come from the germline V gene. The CDR3 has 14 amino acids. V was pared by 6 bases and J by 2 bases, with 13 bases between. CDR3 loop: CASRIWTDQETQYF. CDR3 bases: TGTGCCAGCAGAATCTGGACGGATCAAGAGACCCAGTACTTC.

The J gene is TRBJ2-2, the V gene TRBV6-5, with TRBD1 identical over 7 bases. The germline V gene has CDR1 MNHEY and CDR2 SVGAGI. Losses at the gene ends were 9 bases for V and 5 bases for J; bases not matched to a gene: 6. The CDR3 contains 13 residues. The CDR3 loop is CASQGDYTGELFF. In nucleotides, the CDR3 is TGTGCCAGTCAGGGGGATTATACCGGGGAGCTGTTTTTT.

To note about this clone: Other DNA variants within this sample encode the same CDR3. V and J are TRBV5-1 and TRBJ1-1, with no clear D. The CDR3 is 13 amino acids. Germline loops: CDR1 SGHRS, CDR2 YFSETQ. V lost 4 bases, J lost 1 base, and 8 bases lay in between. This chain's CDR3 is CASSPGPNTEAFF. The CDR3 coding sequence is TGCGCCAGCAGCCCCGGACCGAACACTGAAGCTTTCTTT.

The CDR3 DNA reads TGTGCCAGCAGCTTTCGGGGACAGGAGGAAGCTTTCTTT. Amino acids: CASSFRGQEEAFF. V usage is TRBV7-9 and J usage is TRBJ1-1; 8 bases fit TRBD1. V gave up 3 bases and J gave up 8 bases; unmatched junction bases: 5. CDR3 length: 13 amino acids. Germline V CDR1 and CDR2: SEHNR, FQNEAQ (reference sequence).

This clone was detected a few times. The V and J genes are TRBV9 and TRBJ1-5; D not certain. The length of the CDR3 is 14 residues. The V end was cut by 0 bases, the J end by 2 bases, with 6 bases between. Per germline, CDR1 SGDLS and CDR2 YYNGEE. CDR3 sequence: CASSVDYGNQPQHF. The CDR3 DNA follows: TGTGCCAGCAGCGTAGATTACGGCAATCAGCCCCAGCATTTT.

This clone was detected only a few times. J is TRBJ2-2 and V is TRBV5-1; D unclear. V was trimmed by 1 base and J by 1 base, leaving 8 bases between them. There are 15 residues in the CDR3. Per the germline V gene, CDR1 is SGHRS and CDR2 is YFSETQ. The CDR3 coding sequence is TGCGCCAGCAGCTTGTTGGCACAGAACACCGGGGAGCTGTTTTTT. It specifies CASSLLAQNTGELFF.

V gene TRBV18 combines with J gene TRBJ1-4; D not certain. This CDR3 comprises 14 residues. Between the trimmed V and J ends, which lost 2 bases and 7 bases, there was a span of 11 bases. Germline loops: CDR1 KGHSH, CDR2 LQKENI. Written as DNA, the CDR3 is TGTGCCAGCTCACCAATGGGGTTTATTGAAAAACTGTTTTTT. Translating it yields CASSPMGFIEKLFF.